The sequence of this TCR beta chain was determined in a study of CD8 T cells in Susac syndrome. Turning to this clonotype: The antigen is unknown.

V was trimmed by 3 bases and J by 4 bases, leaving 18 bases between them. The CDR3 contains 15 residues. Germline V lookup: CDR1 DFQATT, CDR2 SNEGSKA (reference sequence). Overall study results and limits: Clonal expansion did not appear in Susac syndrome CD4+ T cell repertoires.

With random hexamers, reverse transcription was performed on about 0.5 to 1 ug of RNA. Multiplex immunoSEQ PCR targeted 54 Vbeta and 13 Jbeta TCR beta segments. TCRdb itself ran the immunoSEQ multiplex PCR reads through MiXCR, one entry per CDR3 protein. There are about 240,000 distinct CDR3 sequences in the sample; around 96% occur only once, and 0.1% lies in the top ten. Sequencing of TCR beta was performed on blood CD8+ and CD4+ T cells. FACS was used to enrich TEMRA cells, whereas the CD8+ and CD4+ T cells were obtained by negative isolation. Sequenced sample: CD4+ T cells from PBMCs. The sequence came from a human donor with Susac syndrome. The rearrangement uses TRBV20-1 and TRBJ2-5; tentatively, D is TRBD2 (5 bases). The CDR3 reads CSASRPGSGGETQYF. Here the CDR3 DNA reads TGCAGTGCTAGTCGTCCGGGGTCTGGCGGAGAGACCCAGTACTTC.